The clone carrying this TCR beta chain was detected many times. The antigen is undetermined. This record belongs to a study of early T cells in non-severe SARS-CoV-2 infection. Turning to the study itself: Sequencing of bulk RNA from unsorted whole blood was done, without chain pairing. Overall study findings and caveats: The matching step, a VDJdb search, favored anti-spike CD8 responses and missed private and CD4 specificities.

This CDR3 region has 15 residues. V was shortened by 4 bases and J by 1 base, with 13 bases between the two germline ends. Per germline, CDR1 KGHSH and CDR2 LQKENI. Unique molecular identifiers (one per individual cDNA molecule) were attached. TCRdb itself ran the 5' RACE reads through MiXCR, one entry per CDR3 protein. The data show tens of thousands of distinct CDR3 sequences, 3.9% seen once. The chain employs TRBV18 and TRBJ1-1, with D possibly being TRBD1 (5 bases). The sequence derives from an adult who was a healthcare worker with PCR-confirmed SARS-CoV-2 infection or an uninfected control (not recorded which). The sequencing sample was made of whole blood. CDR3 DNA sequence: TGTGCCAGCTCACAATTCGCTGGGGGGAACACTGAAGCTTTCTTT. This encodes CASSQFAGGNTEAFF.